These 17 T cell receptor beta chains came from one sample sequenced in a study of T cells in pancreatic ductal adenocarcinoma (dated by TCRdb to the late 2010s). Library preparation was by the immunoSEQ multiplex PCR assay. This immuneACCESS table, as held by TCRdb, lists in-frame sequences with V and J called but not all clones. Of the missing ones, under half trace to an unresolved V gene in checked studies; the others have no known cause. Here the sample has about 100,000 clones; about 95% occur a single time. The ten most abundant clones make up 2.5% to 3.5% of the sample. The pancreatic ductal adenocarcinoma patients who were selected had gone through surgery without receiving any neoadjuvant therapy. What was sequenced was PBMCs. Receptor source: a human donor with pancreatic ductal adenocarcinoma.

The J gene is TRBJ1-3, the V gene TRBV7-9; no reliable D call. The germline V gene has CDR1 SEHNR and CDR2 FQNEAQ (reference sequence). The CDR3 extends over 14 amino acids. V was cut by 1 base and J by 2 bases, with 6 bases left in between. The CDR3 bases are TGTGCCAGCAGCTTAGGGGCCCCTGGAAACACCATATATTTT. Encoded protein: CASSLGAPGNTIYF. The full variable domain, in which reference TRBV7-9 and TRBJ1-3 provide the parts outside the CDR3, is DTGVSQNPRHKITKRGQNVTFRCDPISEHNRLYWYRQTLGQGPEFLTYFQNEAQLEKSRLLSDRFSAERPKGSFSTLEIQRTEQGDSAMYLCASSLGAPGNTIYFGEGSWLTVV.

The chain carries TRBV18 and TRBJ1-2; D is perhaps TRBD1 (5 bases). With 3 bases removed from V and 1 base from J, the gap between germline ends came to 12 bases. The CDR3 is 15 residues long. Germline values: CDR1 KGHSH, CDR2 LQKENI. Here the CDR3 reads CASSPETGGNYGYTF. DNA for the CDR3: TGTGCCAGCTCACCCGAAACAGGCGGTAACTATGGCTACACCTTC.

CDR3 sequence reads: CASSYSTRGQGTEAFF. DNA for the CDR3: TGTGCCAGCAGTTACTCGACCAGGGGGCAGGGGACTGAAGCTTTCTTT. V gene TRBV6-5 combines with J gene TRBJ1-1; 8 bases are shared with TRBD1. The CDR3 spans 16 residues. Trimming removed 0 bases from V and 5 bases from J; junction bases left unmatched: 8. Germline V gives CDR1 MNHEY, CDR2 SVGAGI.

The V call is TRBV6-1, the J call TRBJ1-1; perhaps TRBD1 as D (5 bases). Germline V gives CDR1 MNHNS, CDR2 SASEGT. CDR3 length equals 14 residues. V lost 1 base, J lost 4 bases, and 10 bases lay in between. CDR3 region: CASSEVYRSTEAFF. As DNA, the CDR3 is TGTGCCAGCAGTGAAGTATACAGGTCCACTGAAGCTTTCTTT.

The chain couples TRBV4-2 to TRBJ2-2, with 12 bases that match TRBD2. J was trimmed by 7 bases and V by 3 bases; bases with no gene match: 12. The CDR3 runs to 18 residues. CDR1 is LGHNA and CDR2 is YNFKEQ in the germline V gene. The CDR3 region has the DNA TGTGCCAGCAGCCAGCCTGGCCTAGCGGGAGGGGTGAGCGGGGAGCTGTTTTTT. As protein: CASSQPGLAGGVSGELFF.

CDR3 coding DNA: TGTGCCAGCAGTGGACAGCCTCTTAATGAAAAACTGTTTTTT. Translating it yields CASSGQPLNEKLFF. The chain links TRBV2 to TRBJ1-4; weak D call: TRBD1 (5 bases). V was shortened by 4 bases and J by 4 bases, with 10 bases between the two germline ends. The CDR3 sequence is 14 residues long. Germline CDR1 and CDR2: SNHLY and FYNNEI. The whole variable domain, remainder taken from reference TRBV2 and TRBJ1-4, is EPEVTQTPSHQVTQMGQEVILRCVPISNHLYFYWYRQILGQKVEFLVSFYNNEISEKSEIFDDQFSVERPDGSNFTLKIRSTKLEDSAMYFCASSGQPLNEKLFFGSGTQLSVL.

The CDR3 sequence is CASSLRGQRNQPQHF. The CDR3 nucleotides read TGTGCCAGCAGTCTAAGGGGACAACGAAACCAGCCCCAGCATTTT. This rearrangement joins TRBV7-8 to TRBJ1-5, with a tentative D call TRBD1 (6 bases). The CDR3 totals 15 residues. The V end lost 6 bases, the J end lost 7 bases, and 19 bases lay between the germline ends. The germline CDR1 and CDR2 sequences are SGHVS and FQNEAQ.

In its sample, this clone was seen once. The J gene is TRBJ2-1, the V gene TRBV6-5, with a weak D call TRBD1 (5 bases). Germline V gives CDR1 MNHEY, CDR2 SVGAGI. CDR3 size: 13 residues. The germline V and J ends were trimmed by 6 bases and 9 bases, with 15 bases remaining between them. CDR3 coding DNA: TGTGCCAGCAGGACCTGGACAACCCCTGAGCAGTTCTTC. It encodes CASRTWTTPEQFF.

The rearrangement links TRBV6-1 to TRBJ2-7; unclear D gene. The CDR3 length is 13 residues. Germline V gene sequence: CDR1 MNHNS, CDR2 SASEGT. The ends were cut back, 5 bases at V and 3 bases at J, with 11 bases in the middle. The CDR3 sequence is CASSIGLVYEQYF. CDR3 DNA: TGTGCCAGCAGTATCGGTTTAGTCTACGAGCAGTACTTC.

The chain uses TRBV6-1 and TRBJ2-3; the D gene is possibly TRBD1 (5 bases). V was pared by 8 bases and J by 2 bases, with 17 bases between. The CDR3 covers 15 residues. The germline V gene has CDR1 MNHNS and CDR2 SASEGT. CDR3 amino acids: CASGSGREPTDTQYF. For the CDR3, the DNA is TGTGCCAGCGGCTCAGGGCGTGAACCCACAGATACGCAGTATTTT.

The CDR3: CSVLGRPTDTQYF. The CDR3 nucleotides read TGCAGCGTTTTAGGGAGACCCACAGATACGCAGTATTTT. The J gene is TRBJ2-3, the V gene TRBV29-1, with D maybe TRBD2 (5 bases). The CDR3 sequence is 13 residues long. The V gene lost 5 bases and the J gene lost 2 bases, with 11 bases spanning the gap. The germline V gene has CDR1 SQVTM and CDR2 ANQGSEA.

This chain joins TRBV15 and TRBJ2-1, with a tentative D call TRBD2 (6 bases). The germline CDR1 and CDR2 sequences are LNHNV and YYDKDF (reference sequence). Trimming cost V 0 bases and J 15 bases, with 18 bases left between them. The CDR3 covers 14 residues. This CDR3 reads CATSRDSGEVFGFF. DNA of the CDR3: TGTGCCACCAGCAGAGATTCCGGGGAGGTGTTTGGGTTCTTC. Variable domain in full (rest from reference TRBV15 and TRBJ2-1): DAMVIQNPRYQVTQFGKPVTLSCSQTLNHNVMYWYQQKSSQAPKLLFHYYDKDFNNEADTPDNFQSRRPNTSFCFLDIRSPGLGDTAMYLCATSRDSGEVFGFFGPGTRLTVL.

The rearrangement links TRBV5-6 to TRBJ2-3, with a possible D match to TRBD2 (5 bases). Germline V lookup: CDR1 SGHDT, CDR2 YYEEEE. Trimming took off 2 bases at V and 2 bases at J, with 12 bases between the two ends. The CDR3 is 15 amino acids. The CDR3 DNA follows: TGTGCCAGCAGCTTACGGGGTCGATACACAGATACGCAGTATTTT. It yields the protein CASSLRGRYTDTQYF.

In this sample, this clone turned up once. J is TRBJ1-1 and V is TRBV28, with D possibly being TRBD1 (6 bases). The germline V gene encodes CDR1 MDHEN and CDR2 SYDVKM. V lost 1 base, J lost 6 bases, and 9 bases lay in between. The CDR3 length is 13 residues. The CDR3 DNA reads TGTGCCAGCAGTTTATTCAGGGGATCTGAAGCTTTCTTT. Translated, it gives CASSLFRGSEAFF.

The V and J genes are TRBV18 and TRBJ2-3, with a weak D call TRBD1 (6 bases). V was shortened by 6 bases and J by 0 bases, with 13 bases between the two germline ends. This CDR3 region has 15 residues. From germline, CDR1 is KGHSH and CDR2 LQKENI. The CDR3 DNA sequence: TGTGCCAGCTCTACGGACAGAACTAGCACAGATACGCAGTATTTT. Its protein product is CASSTDRTSTDTQYF. The full variable domain, completed using reference TRBV18 and TRBJ2-3, is NAGVMQNPRHLVRRRGQEARLRCSPMKGHSHVYWYRQLPEEGLKFMVYLQKENIIDESGMPKERFSAEFPKEGPSILRIQQVVRGDSAAYFCASSTDRTSTDTQYFGPGTRLTVL.

The CDR3 region has the DNA TGTGCCAGCAGTGTCCACGCTAGCGGGCACTCCCCCTCCTACGAGCAGTACTTC. Translating gives CASSVHASGHSPSYEQYF. The V gene is TRBV6-1, the J gene TRBJ2-7; TRBD2 matches 8 bases. Germline V gene lookup returns CDR1 MNHNS and CDR2 SASEGT. The CDR3 has 18 residues. Trimming at V came to 4 bases and at J to 0 bases, leaving 14 bases not matched to a gene.

As DNA, the CDR3 is TGCGCCAGCAGCACGACAGGTCACGAGCAGTACTTC. Protein product: CASSTTGHEQYF. J is TRBJ2-7 and V is TRBV5-1, with a possible D match to TRBD1 (6 bases). V was pared by 4 bases and J by 5 bases, with 10 bases between. CDR3 length equals 12 residues. Germline V lookup: CDR1 SGHRS, CDR2 YFSETQ.